This T cell receptor (beta chain) was sequenced in a study of shared clonotypes between healthy human individuals. Overall study: The donors, two women and a few men, were aged 18 to 49. Each donor contributed plates that comprised three CD4 naive, three CD4 memory, two CD8 naive and one CD8 memory.

This clone was detected a few times. Its antigen is undetermined. Profiling relied on immunoSEQ multiplex PCR, and the TCRdb table lists in-frame clones only, not all of them. The sample contains roughly 1 million clones, about 77% of which appear only once. This CDR3 region has 16 residues. Germline V CDR1 and CDR2: LGHNA, YSLEER. V was pared by 4 bases and J by 5 bases, with 8 bases of the junction left unmatched. Overall study results and limits: Among non-shared clonotypes, generation probabilities were lower than among those shared by all four donors.

The receptor was derived from a young man in good health. The chain couples TRBV4-3 to TRBJ2-2, with 9 bases aligning to TRBD1. Specimen: memory CD4+ T cells sorted from blood. Subset: CD45RA-negative fraction. CDR3 in DNA: TGCGCCAGCAGCCCAAACAGGGGGCTTCAAACCGGGGAGCTGTTTTTT. It specifies CASSPNRGLQTGELFF.